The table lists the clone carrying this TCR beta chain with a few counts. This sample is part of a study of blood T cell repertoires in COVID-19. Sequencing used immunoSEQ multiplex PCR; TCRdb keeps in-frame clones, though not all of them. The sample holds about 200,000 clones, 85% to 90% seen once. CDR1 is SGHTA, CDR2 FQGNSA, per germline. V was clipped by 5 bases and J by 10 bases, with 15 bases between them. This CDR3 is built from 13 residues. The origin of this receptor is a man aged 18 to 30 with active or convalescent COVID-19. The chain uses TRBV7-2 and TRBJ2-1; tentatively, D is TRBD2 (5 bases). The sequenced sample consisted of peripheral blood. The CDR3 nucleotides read TGTGCCAGCAGCAAGACCGCGGGCCTCGAGCAGTTCTTC. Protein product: CASSKTAGLEQFF.